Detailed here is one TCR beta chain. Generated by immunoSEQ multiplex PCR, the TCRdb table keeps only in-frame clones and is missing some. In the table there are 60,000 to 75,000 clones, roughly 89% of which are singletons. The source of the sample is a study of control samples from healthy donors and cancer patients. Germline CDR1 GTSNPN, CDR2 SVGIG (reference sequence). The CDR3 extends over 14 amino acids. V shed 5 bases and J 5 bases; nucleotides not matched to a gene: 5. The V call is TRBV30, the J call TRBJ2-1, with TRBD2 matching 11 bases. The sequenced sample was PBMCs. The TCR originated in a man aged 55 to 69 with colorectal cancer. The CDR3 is CAWGNSGGDNEQFF. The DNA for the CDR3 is TGTGCCTGGGGAAATAGCGGGGGGGACAATGAGCAGTTCTTC. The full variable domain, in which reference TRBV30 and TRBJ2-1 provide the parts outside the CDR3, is SQTIHQWPATLVQPVGSPLSLECTVEGTSNPNLYWYRQAAGRGLQLLFYSVGIGQISSEVPQNLSASRPQDRQFILSSKKLLLSDSGFYLCAWGNSGGDNEQFFGPGTRLTVL.